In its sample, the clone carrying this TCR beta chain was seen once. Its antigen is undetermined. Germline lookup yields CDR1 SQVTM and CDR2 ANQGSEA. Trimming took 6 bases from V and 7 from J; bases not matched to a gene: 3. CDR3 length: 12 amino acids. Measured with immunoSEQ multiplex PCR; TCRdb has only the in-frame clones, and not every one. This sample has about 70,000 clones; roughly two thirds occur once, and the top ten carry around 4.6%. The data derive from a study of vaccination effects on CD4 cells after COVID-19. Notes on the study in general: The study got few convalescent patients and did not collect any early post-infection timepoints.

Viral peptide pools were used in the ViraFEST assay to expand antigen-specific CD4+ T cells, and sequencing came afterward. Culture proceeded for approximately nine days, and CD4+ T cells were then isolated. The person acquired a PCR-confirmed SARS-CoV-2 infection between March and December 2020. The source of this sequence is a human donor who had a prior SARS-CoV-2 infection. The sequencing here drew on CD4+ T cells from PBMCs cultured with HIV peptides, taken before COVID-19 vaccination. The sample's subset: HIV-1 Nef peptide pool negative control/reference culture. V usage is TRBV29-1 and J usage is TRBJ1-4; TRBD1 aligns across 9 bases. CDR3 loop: CSVTGGSEKLFF. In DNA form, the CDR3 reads TGCAGCGTGACAGGGGGTAGTGAAAAACTGTTTTTT. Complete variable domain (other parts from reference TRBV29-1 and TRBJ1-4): SAVISQKPSRDICQRGTSLTIQCQVDSQVTMMFWYRQQPGQSLTLIATANQGSEATYESGFVIDKFPISRPNLTFSTLTVSNMSPEDSSIYLCSVTGGSEKLFFGSGTQLSVL.